There are a few counts of the clone carrying this TCR beta chain. Its matching antigen is unknown. The 5'RACE method, run with constant-segment primers, produced TCR alpha and TCR beta cDNA libraries (carrying sample barcodes and UMIs). Using its own MiXCR run on the 5' RACE reads, TCRdb lists one record per CDR3 protein. The data show around 450,000 distinct CDR3 sequences, with 20% seen just once and roughly 8.4% held by the top ten. The data belong to a study of T-cell memory formation after mild COVID-19. The study, taken as a whole, reports: Later expanders leaned CD4+, whereas clones that contracted between day 15 and 85 were balanced CD4/CD8.

V dropped 6 bases and J dropped 5 bases, with 20 bases sitting between them. Germline values: CDR1 MNHEY, CDR2 SVGAGI. CDR3 length: 16 residues. The source material was PBMCs or a T cell subset sorted from them (not recorded which). The chain links TRBV6-5 to TRBJ1-5; possible D gene TRBD1, 5 bases. The source is an adult woman who had mild COVID-19 (a few samples of this study predate the infection). Cell type and time point are not known. The CDR3 spells CASRYAEGQGYQPQHF. The CDR3 coding sequence is TGTGCCAGCAGGTACGCAGAAGGGCAGGGATATCAGCCCCAGCATTTT.